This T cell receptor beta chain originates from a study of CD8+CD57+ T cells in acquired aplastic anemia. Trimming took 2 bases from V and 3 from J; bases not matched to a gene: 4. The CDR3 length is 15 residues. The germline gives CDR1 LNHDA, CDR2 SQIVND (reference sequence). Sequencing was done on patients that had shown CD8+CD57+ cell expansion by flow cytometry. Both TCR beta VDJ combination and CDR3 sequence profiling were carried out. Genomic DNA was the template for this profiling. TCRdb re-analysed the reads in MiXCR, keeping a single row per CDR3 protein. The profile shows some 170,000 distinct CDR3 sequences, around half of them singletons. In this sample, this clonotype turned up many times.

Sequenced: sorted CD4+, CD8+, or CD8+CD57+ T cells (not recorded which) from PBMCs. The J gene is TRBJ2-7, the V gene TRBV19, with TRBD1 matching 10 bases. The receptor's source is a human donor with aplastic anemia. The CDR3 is CASSIRDRGDYEQYF. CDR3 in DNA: TGTGCCAGTAGTATAAGGGACAGGGGCGACTACGAGCAGTACTTC. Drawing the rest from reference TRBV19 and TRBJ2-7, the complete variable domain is DGGITQSPKYLFRKEGQNVTLSCEQNLNHDAMYWYRQDPGQGLRLIYYSQIVNDFQKGDIAEGYSVSREKKESFPLTVTSAQKNPTAFYLCASSIRDRGDYEQYFGPGTRLTVT.